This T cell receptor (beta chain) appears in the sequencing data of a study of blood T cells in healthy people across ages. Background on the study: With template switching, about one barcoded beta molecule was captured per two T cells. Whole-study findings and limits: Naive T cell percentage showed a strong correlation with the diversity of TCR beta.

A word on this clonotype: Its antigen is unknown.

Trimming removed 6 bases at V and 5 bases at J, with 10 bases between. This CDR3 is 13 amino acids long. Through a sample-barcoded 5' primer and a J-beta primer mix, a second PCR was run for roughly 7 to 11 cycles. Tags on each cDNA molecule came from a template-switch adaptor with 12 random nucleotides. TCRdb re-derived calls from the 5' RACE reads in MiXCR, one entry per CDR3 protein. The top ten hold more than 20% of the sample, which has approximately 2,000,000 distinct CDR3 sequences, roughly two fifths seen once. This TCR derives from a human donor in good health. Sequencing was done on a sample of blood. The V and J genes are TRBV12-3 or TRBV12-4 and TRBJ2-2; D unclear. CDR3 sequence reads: CASRWDETGELFF. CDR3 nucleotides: TGTGCCAGCAGATGGGATGAAACCGGGGAGCTGTTTTTT.